A selection of T cell receptor beta chains follows, all from one sample in a study of blood T cell repertoires in COVID-19. Generated by immunoSEQ multiplex PCR, the TCRdb table keeps only in-frame clones and is missing some. The data show about 160,000 clones, 85% to 95% seen once. Sequenced input: peripheral blood. These receptors all stem from a woman between 50 and 59 years old with acute or convalescent COVID-19. The CDR3 runs from the conserved cysteine through the conserved F or W. D genes are given only for firm matches. Clone size is shown for a subset of rows, as once, few, many or a class of expanded clone.

>-|14|TRBV28|TRBJ1-2|-
CASSEYQGYGGYTF
TGTGCCAGCAGCGAATACCAGGGTTACGGTGGCTACACCTTC
>TRBD1|15|TRBV19|TRBJ1-5|-
CASSIVGQGGQPQHF
TGTGCCAGTAGTATCGTAGGACAGGGCGGGCAGCCCCAGCATTTT
>-|12|TRBV5-4|TRBJ2-1|-
CASSLRGSVTFF
TGTGCCAGCAGCTTGCGAGGGAGCGTCACGTTCTTC
>TRBD1|15|TRBV7-8|TRBJ2-7|-
CASSPRQGAVDEQYF
TGTGCCAGCAGCCCCCGACAGGGGGCGGTCGACGAGCAGTACTTC
>-|15|TRBV2|TRBJ2-2|-
CASSRPEANTGELFF
TGTGCCAGCAGCAGACCCGAGGCCAACACCGGGGAGCTGTTTTTT
>-|15|TRBV7-6|TRBJ2-3|-
CASSPYTSQLDTQYF
TGTGCCAGCAGCCCGTACACGTCACAGTTGGATACGCAGTATTTT
>-|11|TRBV29-1|TRBJ1-2|-
CSVLDSYGYTF
TGCAGCGTTTTAGACAGTTATGGCTACACCTTC
>TRBD1|13|TRBV6-5|TRBJ1-2|-
CASRTTGFYGYTF
TGTGCCAGCAGGACGACAGGGTTCTATGGCTACACCTTC
>-|14|TRBV18|TRBJ1-1|-
CASSPLGEGTEAFF
TGTGCCAGCTCACCTCTGGGGGAGGGGACTGAAGCTTTCTTT
>-|12|TRBV7-9|TRBJ1-1|-
CASNPGPTEAFF
TGTGCCAGCAACCCAGGCCCCACTGAAGCTTTCTTT
>TRBD1|14|TRBV5-6|TRBJ1-5|-
CASSLGTGSQPQHF
TGTGCCAGCAGCTTAGGGACAGGAAGTCAGCCCCAGCATTTT
>TRBD1|19|TRBV28|TRBJ1-1|-
CASSYPRGGTGGADDGAFF
TGTGCCAGCAGCTACCCGCGAGGCGGGACAGGGGGAGCTGATGATGGAGCTTTCTTT
>TRBD1|15|TRBV11-2|TRBJ1-1|-
CASSLGPGTGPEAFF
TGTGCCAGCAGCCTCGGTCCCGGGACAGGGCCTGAAGCTTTCTTT
>TRBD1|12|TRBV19|TRBJ1-2|-
CASTDRVYGYTF
TGTGCCAGTACCGACAGGGTCTATGGCTACACCTTC
>TRBD1|14|TRBV9|TRBJ1-4|-
CASSGDSANEKLFF
TGTGCCAGCAGCGGGGACAGTGCTAATGAAAAACTGTTTTTT
>TRBD1|15|TRBV20-1|TRBJ2-2|-
CSASPGGLQTGELFF
TGCAGTGCTAGTCCAGGGGGCTTGCAAACCGGGGAGCTGTTTTTT
>-|16|TRBV2|TRBJ1-3|-
CASSLTTGTTGNTIYF
TGTGCCAGCAGTCTAACTACAGGGACAACTGGAAACACCATATATTTT
>-|13|TRBV2|TRBJ1-2|-
CASSELGVYGYTF
TGTGCCAGCAGTGAACTCGGAGTCTATGGCTACACCTTC
>-|15|TRBV3-1/TRBV3-2|TRBJ1-6|-
CASLTGLNWNSPLHF
TGTGCCAGTCTTACAGGGTTGAATTGGAATTCACCCCTCCACTTT
>-|14|TRBV6-1|TRBJ2-7|-
CASSERGNDYEQYF
TGTGCCAGCAGTGAACGGGGGAACGACTACGAGCAGTACTTC
>TRBD1|16|TRBV27|TRBJ2-5|-
CASSTIHQGEEETQYF
TGTGCCAGCAGTACGATCCACCAGGGGGAAGAGGAGACCCAGTACTTC
>-|12|TRBV30|TRBJ2-7|-
CAWSVQAYEQYF
TGTGCCTGGAGTGTACAGGCCTACGAGCAGTACTTC
>TRBD1|14|TRBV30|TRBJ2-7|few
CAWSARQGDYEQYF
TGTGCCTGGAGTGCCAGACAGGGGGACTACGAGCAGTACTTC
>TRBD1|13|TRBV30|TRBJ1-5|-
CAWAVDRGQPQHF
TGTGCCTGGGCCGTAGACAGGGGACAGCCCCAGCATTTT